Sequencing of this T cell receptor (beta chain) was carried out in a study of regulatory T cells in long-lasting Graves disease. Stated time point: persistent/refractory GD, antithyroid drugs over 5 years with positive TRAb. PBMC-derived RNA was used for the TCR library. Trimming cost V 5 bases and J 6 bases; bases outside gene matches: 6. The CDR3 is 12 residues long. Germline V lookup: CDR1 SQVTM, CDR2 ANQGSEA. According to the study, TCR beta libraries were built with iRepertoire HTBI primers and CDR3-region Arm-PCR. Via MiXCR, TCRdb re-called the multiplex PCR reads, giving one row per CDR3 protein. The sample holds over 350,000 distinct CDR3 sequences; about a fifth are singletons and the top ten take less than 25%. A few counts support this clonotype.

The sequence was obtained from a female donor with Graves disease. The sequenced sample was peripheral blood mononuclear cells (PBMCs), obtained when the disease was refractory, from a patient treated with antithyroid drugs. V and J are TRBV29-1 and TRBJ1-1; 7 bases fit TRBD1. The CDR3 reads CSVRQGNAEAFF. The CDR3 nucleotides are TGCAGCGTTCGACAGGGCAACGCTGAAGCTTTCTTT.